This T cell receptor (beta chain) was obtained from a study of CD8 T cells in Susac syndrome. With random hexamers, about 0.45 to 1 ug RNA was reverse transcribed. Via MiXCR, TCRdb re-called the immunoSEQ multiplex PCR reads, giving one row per CDR3 protein. The sample comprises some 300,000 distinct CDR3 sequences, about 82% of which are singletons, and approximately 0.2% rests with the top ten. This CDR3 is built from 16 residues. Germline V gives CDR1 LGHNA, CDR2 YSLEER. Trimming at V came to 3 bases and at J to 9 bases, leaving 8 bases not matched to a gene. CD8+ and CD4+ T cells circulating in blood were sequenced for TCR beta.

What was sequenced was CD8+ T cells from PBMCs. The sequence was collected from a human donor with multiple sclerosis. The chain employs TRBV4-3 and TRBJ2-1, with TRBD2 matching 13 bases. CDR3 protein: CASSHGTSGVSREQFF. The CDR3, as DNA: TGCGCCAGCAGCCACGGGACTAGCGGGGTATCCCGTGAGCAGTTCTTC.